Listed below are T cell receptor beta chains from one sample, sequenced in a study of technical replicates of blood from a handful of donors. TCRdb's table, derived via immunoSEQ multiplex PCR, lists solely in-frame clones and lacks some. The sample contains about 15,000 clones, around nine tenths of which appear only once. Sequenced: PBMCs. These receptors were obtained from a human donor in good health. The CDR3 runs from the conserved cysteine through the conserved F or W. Each record gives: V gene, J gene, CDR3 protein.

>TRBV7-9|TRBJ1-1
CASSLSQGGTEAFF
>TRBV6-1|TRBJ2-7
CASSVWTSGDSYEQYF
>TRBV4-1|TRBJ1-2
CASSQESGNYGYTF
>TRBV7-2|TRBJ2-3
CASSLSGRSTDTQYF
>TRBV7-8|TRBJ1-3
CASSLKSGGVSGNTIYF
>TRBV2|TRBJ2-7
CASSPLRALAYEQYF
>TRBV5-1|TRBJ2-7
CASRQRAGEDEQYF
>TRBV6-6|TRBJ2-3
CASTSEGGRADTQYF
>TRBV29-1|TRBJ2-7
CSVGGGLAEYEQYF
>TRBV30|TRBJ1-4
CAWTGINEKLFF
>TRBV5-1|TRBJ2-7
CASSSWDTSYEQYF
>TRBV27|TRBJ2-2
CASSPDRVPGELFF
>TRBV5-1|TRBJ2-3
CASSLEGKRADTQYF
>TRBV30|TRBJ1-3
CAWSDNSGNTIYF
>TRBV5-1|TRBJ2-3
CASSITSTDTQYF
>TRBV28|TRBJ1-2
CASSDRGYGGYTF
>TRBV27|TRBJ2-7
CASGPEGGRSGGYF
>TRBV30|TRBJ2-1
CAWNRGPGEQFF
>TRBV2|TRBJ2-7
CASSEIAEYYEQYF
>TRBV5-1|TRBJ2-2
CASSPPRSFGGELFF
>TRBV6-5|TRBJ2-6
CASSQASSANVLTF
>TRBV18|TRBJ2-7
CASSPPGAYEQYF
>TRBV6-5|TRBJ2-3
CASSMTSGTSYTQYF
>TRBV28|TRBJ2-7
CASAGGQGRYEQYF
>TRBV2|TRBJ2-1
CASSVSGNGNEQFF
>TRBV12-5|TRBJ2-1
CASGLVRGLALGWRLNNEQFF
>TRBV18|TRBJ2-7
CASSWDISYEQYF
>TRBV5-1|TRBJ2-7
CASSLPGTAYEQYF
>TRBV21-1|TRBJ2-7
CASSIPSLAVPRYEQYF
>TRBV6-1|TRBJ2-2
CASSDTSGTGELFF
>TRBV2|TRBJ2-1
CASSYGFGRASEQFF
>TRBV7-6|TRBJ2-1
CASSSGLAGGEQFF
>TRBV4-2|TRBJ1-1
CASSPSLGEAMNTEAFF
>TRBV11-2|TRBJ2-7
CASSGQAFLYEQYF
>TRBV5-1|TRBJ2-1
CASSFGNWGLGSYNEQFF
>TRBV27|TRBJ2-7
CASSYRVGHEQYF
>TRBV29-1|TRBJ2-1
CSVFPGTSGSNEQFF
>TRBV21-1|TRBJ2-3
CASSKNGGRCTDTQYF
>TRBV13|TRBJ1-5
CASSQGQGWNQPQHF
>TRBV7-9|TRBJ1-1
CASSSYINRESEAFF
>TRBV4-1|TRBJ1-4
CASSLTTNEKLFF
>TRBV6-1|TRBJ1-5
CASRNGQGNQPQHF
>TRBV6-6|TRBJ2-1
CASRGLAGDHNEQFF
>TRBV6-1|TRBJ2-2
CASSGLAGDTGELFF
>TRBV11-3|TRBJ1-1
CASSLGTGENTEAFF
>TRBV15|TRBJ2-3
CATSRPRGQRADTQYF
>TRBV28|TRBJ2-7
CASLLAGVQEQYF
>TRBV27|TRBJ2-3
CASRGTGTDTQYF
>TRBV2|TRBJ2-7
CASQQSFLQGTYEQYF
>TRBV4-2|TRBJ2-7
CASSQVSGSGDYEQYF